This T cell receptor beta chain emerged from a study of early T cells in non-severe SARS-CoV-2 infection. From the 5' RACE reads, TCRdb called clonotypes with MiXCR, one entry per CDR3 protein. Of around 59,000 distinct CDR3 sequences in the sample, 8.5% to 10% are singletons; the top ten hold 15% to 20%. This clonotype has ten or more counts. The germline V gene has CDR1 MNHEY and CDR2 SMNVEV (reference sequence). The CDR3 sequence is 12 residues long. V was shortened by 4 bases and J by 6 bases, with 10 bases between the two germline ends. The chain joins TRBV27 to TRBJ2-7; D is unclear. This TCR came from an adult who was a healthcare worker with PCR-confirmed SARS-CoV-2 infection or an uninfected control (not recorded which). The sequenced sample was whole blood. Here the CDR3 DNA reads TGTGCCAGCAGTTATAGAGGACGCGAGCAGTACTTC. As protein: CASSYRGREQYF.